This TCR beta chain is from a study of T cell responses to AZD1222 COVID-19 vaccine. V lost 5 bases and J lost 8, with 12 bases in between. The CDR3 is made up of 12 amino acids. Germline CDR1 and CDR2: LGHDT and YNNKEL (reference sequence). Regarding this clone: As yet, its antigen is unknown.

Findings and limits, study-wide: All repertoire sampling was performed exclusively after the peak T cell response. Females outnumbered males among donors, who were mostly white British; clonal diversity was possibly underestimated. At study baseline, merely more than 5 AZD1222 recipients were seropositive.

Repertoires were generated with immunoSEQ multiplex PCR, while TCRdb's copy carries only in-frame clones and drops some. The data contain 50,000 to 65,000 clones, roughly 90% of them singletons. The rearrangement uses TRBV3-1 (or the pseudogene TRBV3-2) and TRBJ1-2; a possible D gene is TRBD1 (5 bases). This clonotype was obtained from an adult in good health. The specimen was peripheral blood, collected on day 0 of AZD1222 vaccination. CDR3 in DNA: TGTGCCAGCAGCTCGGCAGGGTTCGGCTACACCTTC. It translates to CASSSAGFGYTF.